This T cell receptor (beta chain) was sequenced during a study of blood T cell repertoires in COVID-19. Study at large: From the United States, Italy and Spain came samples of acute and convalescent COVID-19.

Only in-frame clones appear in the TCRdb table, and some are missing; sequencing was by immunoSEQ multiplex PCR. Here the sample spans tens of thousands of clones, approximately 85% being singletons. Germline V lookup: CDR1 SGHRS, CDR2 YFSETQ. The CDR3 has 15 amino acids. V dropped 4 bases and J dropped 0 bases, with 14 bases sitting between them. The chain carries TRBV5-1 and TRBJ2-7, with a tentative D call TRBD1 (7 bases). The sequence was obtained from a human donor in a cohort sampled during active COVID-19. The sequencing sample was made of peripheral blood. CDR3 residues: CASSRGTASSYEQYF. Written as DNA, the CDR3 is TGCGCCAGCAGCCGGGGGACAGCCAGCTCCTACGAGCAGTACTTC.